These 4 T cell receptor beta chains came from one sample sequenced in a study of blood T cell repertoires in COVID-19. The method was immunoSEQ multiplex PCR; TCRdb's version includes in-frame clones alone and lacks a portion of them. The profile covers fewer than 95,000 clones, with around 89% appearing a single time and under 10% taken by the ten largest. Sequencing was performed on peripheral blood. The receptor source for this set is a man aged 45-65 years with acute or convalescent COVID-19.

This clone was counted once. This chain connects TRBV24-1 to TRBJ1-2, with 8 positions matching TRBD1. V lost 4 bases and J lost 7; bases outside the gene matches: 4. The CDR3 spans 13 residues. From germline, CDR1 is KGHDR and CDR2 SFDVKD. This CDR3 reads CATSDMTGAGYTF. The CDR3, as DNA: TGTGCCACCAGTGACATGACAGGGGCTGGCTACACCTTC.

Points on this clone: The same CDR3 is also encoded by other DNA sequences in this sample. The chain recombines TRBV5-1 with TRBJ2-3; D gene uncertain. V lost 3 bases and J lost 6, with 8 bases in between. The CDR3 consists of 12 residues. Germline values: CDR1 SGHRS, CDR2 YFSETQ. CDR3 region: CASSSSGDTQYF. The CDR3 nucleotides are TGCGCCAGCAGCTCCTCCGGGGATACGCAGTATTTT.

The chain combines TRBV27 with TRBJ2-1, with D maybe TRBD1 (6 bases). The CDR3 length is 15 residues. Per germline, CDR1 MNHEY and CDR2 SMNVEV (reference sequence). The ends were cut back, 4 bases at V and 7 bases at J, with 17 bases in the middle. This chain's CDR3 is CASSSVKGVDNEQFF. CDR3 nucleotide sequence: TGTGCCAGCAGTTCCGTGAAGGGGGTGGATAATGAGCAGTTCTTC.

CDR3 region: CASSLSDRGLREIPGNTIYF. Here the CDR3 DNA reads TGTGCCAGCAGCTTAAGTGACAGGGGGCTCAGGGAAATACCTGGAAACACCATATATTTT. J is TRBJ1-3 and V is TRBV7-3; the match to TRBD1 covers 10 bases. The junction had 14 bases not matched to a gene; V was cut back by 1 base and J by 2 bases. The germline V gene encodes CDR1 SGHTA and CDR2 FQGTGA. The CDR3 runs to 20 residues.